A selection of T cell receptor beta chains follows, all from one sample in a study of Ad26.COV2.S vaccination and SARS-CoV-2 variants. The protocol was immunoSEQ multiplex PCR, while the TCRdb copy is restricted to in-frame clones and leaves out a portion. The table shows approximately 280,000 clones, with roughly 86% occurring only once. The specimen was peripheral blood, collected in a trial of Ad26.COV2.S vaccine versus placebo. Receptors originate from a person between 18 and 60 years old who received the Ad26.COV2.S COVID-19 vaccine or a placebo. CDR3s include the opening cysteine and the closing phenylalanine or tryptophan. The D gene is left open where the match is weak. Clone size is shown for a subset of rows, as once, few, many or a class of expanded clone.

d_call: TRBD1; cdr3_length: 15; v_call: TRBV5-1; j_call: TRBJ2-7; clone_size: .; cdr3_aa: CASSSGQGLSYEQYF; cdr3_nt: TGCGCCAGCAGCTCTGGACAGGGCCTTTCCTACGAGCAGTACTTC
d_call: .; cdr3_length: 14; v_call: TRBV9; j_call: TRBJ1-5; clone_size: .; cdr3_aa: CASSSGYSNQPQHF; cdr3_nt: TGTGCCAGCAGCTCCGGGTATAGCAATCAGCCCCAGCATTTT
d_call: .; cdr3_length: 14; v_call: TRBV4-1; j_call: TRBJ2-2; clone_size: .; cdr3_aa: CASSQETGAGELFF; cdr3_nt: TGCGCCAGCAGCCAAGAGACCGGTGCCGGGGAGCTGTTTTTT
d_call: TRBD1; cdr3_length: 16; v_call: TRBV6-1; j_call: TRBJ1-2; clone_size: .; cdr3_aa: CASSGSSRGIPYGYTF; cdr3_nt: TGTGCCAGCAGTGGGTCGAGCAGGGGGATTCCATATGGCTACACCTTC
d_call: .; cdr3_length: 16; v_call: TRBV19; j_call: TRBJ2-2; clone_size: .; cdr3_aa: CASSVVGVVNTGELFF; cdr3_nt: TGTGCCAGTAGTGTCGTGGGAGTAGTGAACACCGGGGAGCTGTTTTTT
d_call: .; cdr3_length: 16; v_call: TRBV11-2; j_call: TRBJ2-7; clone_size: .; cdr3_aa: CASSLDSGTVWYEQYF; cdr3_nt: TGTGCCAGCAGCTTAGATTCGGGAACGGTTTGGTACGAGCAGTACTTC
d_call: .; cdr3_length: 15; v_call: TRBV5-1; j_call: TRBJ1-1; clone_size: once; cdr3_aa: CASSLIATTNTEAFF; cdr3_nt: TGCGCCAGCAGCTTGATCGCCACTACGAACACTGAAGCTTTCTTT
d_call: .; cdr3_length: 18; v_call: TRBV15; j_call: TRBJ2-6; clone_size: .; cdr3_aa: CATSRSRQILSGANVLTF; cdr3_nt: TGTGCCACCAGCAGATCCCGACAGATCTTGTCTGGGGCCAACGTCCTGACTTTC
d_call: TRBD2; cdr3_length: 19; v_call: TRBV4-1; j_call: TRBJ2-5; clone_size: .; cdr3_aa: CASSQRGIASGGALETQYF; cdr3_nt: TGCGCCAGCAGCCAACGGGGTATAGCTAGCGGGGGGGCTCTGGAGACCCAGTACTTC
d_call: TRBD1; cdr3_length: 15; v_call: TRBV27; j_call: TRBJ1-2; clone_size: .; cdr3_aa: CASSFFAGDSYGYTF; cdr3_nt: TGTGCCAGCAGTTTCTTTGCCGGGGACAGCTATGGCTACACCTTC
d_call: .; cdr3_length: 15; v_call: TRBV18; j_call: TRBJ1-5; clone_size: .; cdr3_aa: CASSPHPGSNQPQHF; cdr3_nt: TGTGCCAGCTCACCACATCCGGGAAGCAATCAGCCCCAGCATTTT
d_call: .; cdr3_length: 17; v_call: TRBV21-1; j_call: TRBJ1-2; clone_size: .; cdr3_aa: CASSKGAPGQVLSGYTF; cdr3_nt: TGTGCCAGCAGCAAAGGAGCCCCGGGACAGGTGTTAAGTGGCTACACCTTC
d_call: TRBD1; cdr3_length: 16; v_call: TRBV28; j_call: TRBJ1-1; clone_size: once; cdr3_aa: CASSSQTGQGRSEAFF; cdr3_nt: TGTGCCAGCAGTTCGCAAACGGGACAGGGCAGGTCCGAAGCTTTCTTT
d_call: .; cdr3_length: 13; v_call: TRBV12-3/TRBV12-4; j_call: TRBJ2-7; clone_size: .; cdr3_aa: CASRTGTTYEQYF; cdr3_nt: TGTGCCAGCAGAACCGGGACAACCTACGAGCAGTACTTC
d_call: TRBD1; cdr3_length: 15; v_call: TRBV29-1; j_call: TRBJ1-4; clone_size: .; cdr3_aa: CSARTGGGYSEKLFF; cdr3_nt: TGCAGCGCCAGGACAGGGGGCGGATATAGTGAAAAACTGTTTTTT
d_call: TRBD2; cdr3_length: 15; v_call: TRBV7-2; j_call: TRBJ2-5; clone_size: once; cdr3_aa: CANSPQAGGPETQYF; cdr3_nt: TGTGCCAACAGCCCCCAAGCGGGGGGGCCAGAGACCCAGTACTTC
d_call: .; cdr3_length: 15; v_call: TRBV19; j_call: TRBJ1-2; clone_size: .; cdr3_aa: CASSLGRVPNYGYTF; cdr3_nt: TGTGCCAGTAGTTTAGGGAGGGTGCCTAACTATGGCTACACCTTC
d_call: .; cdr3_length: 15; v_call: TRBV27; j_call: TRBJ1-6; clone_size: .; cdr3_aa: CASSAPGISNSPLHF; cdr3_nt: TGTGCCAGCAGTGCGCCCGGGATTAGTAATTCACCCCTCCACTTT
d_call: .; cdr3_length: 16; v_call: TRBV5-1; j_call: TRBJ2-1; clone_size: .; cdr3_aa: CASSLAGQGGTNEQFF; cdr3_nt: TGCGCCAGCAGCTTGGCCGGGCAGGGGGGAACCAATGAGCAGTTCTTC
d_call: .; cdr3_length: 15; v_call: TRBV6-5; j_call: TRBJ1-1; clone_size: .; cdr3_aa: CASSYSARVNTEAFF; cdr3_nt: TGTGCCAGCAGTTACTCGGCTCGAGTGAACACTGAAGCTTTCTTT
d_call: .; cdr3_length: 13; v_call: TRBV6-5; j_call: TRBJ2-7; clone_size: .; cdr3_aa: CASHGQGTYEQYF; cdr3_nt: TGTGCCAGCCACGGGCAGGGCACCTACGAGCAGTACTTC
d_call: .; cdr3_length: 14; v_call: TRBV7-3; j_call: TRBJ1-1; clone_size: .; cdr3_aa: CASSLLGADTEAFF; cdr3_nt: TGTGCCAGCAGCTTATTGGGGGCGGACACTGAAGCTTTCTTT
d_call: .; cdr3_length: 14; v_call: TRBV6-5; j_call: TRBJ1-3; clone_size: .; cdr3_aa: CASSNTISGNTIYF; cdr3_nt: TGTGCCAGCAGTAACACAATCTCTGGAAACACCATATATTTT